This TCR beta chain was profiled in a study of blood T cell repertoires in COVID-19. Study-level background: COVID-19 samples from acute and convalescent phases originated in the United States, Italy and Spain. In each case, the material was cDNA or gDNA derived from T cells, B-cell-depleted T cells, or PBMCs.

Per the original methods: It was from reference gene primer amplification that nucleated cell counts were estimated. Sequencing used immunoSEQ multiplex PCR; TCRdb keeps in-frame clones, though not all of them. V, J and clone size reflect that table, while D and trimming were determined from the DNA. The sample contains 200,000 or so clones, 88% of which appear only once. Trimming removed 0 bases at V and 6 bases at J, with 10 bases between. This CDR3 is 13 amino acids long. Germline loops: CDR1 SGHRS, CDR2 YFSETQ. This clonotype originated in a man between 70 and 80 years old with acute or convalescent COVID-19. V gene TRBV5-1 combines with J gene TRBJ2-7, with D perhaps matching TRBD2 (6 bases). Sequencing was performed on peripheral blood. The CDR3 nucleotides read TGCGCCAGCAGCTTGGTTGAGGAGGGCGAGCAGTACTTC. Encoded protein: CASSLVEEGEQYF.